This T cell receptor (beta chain) was observed in a study of cytomegalovirus exposure and HLA in healthy donors listed by TCRdb under 2017. Describing the broader study: In an earlier analysis of around 540 of the donors, 276 Gb of sequence data and approximately 100 million unique TCR beta sequences from 150 million to 200 million T cells were reported. HLA typing included class I and class II loci at four-digit resolution. Genome-wide SNP genotypes for about 65% of the roughly 700 donors were used in a later genetic analysis, which treated that subset as a discovery cohort. About five DR-DQ haplotypes were handled as single units for association and clustering because linkage in the cohort was strong. Besides the first cohort of around 700 subjects, a separate validation cohort made up of roughly 120 different subjects was used. In an earlier analysis of 500 to 650 of the donors, high-throughput TCR beta sequencing was used to judge whether each TCR beta V gene segment behaved as functional or pseudogenic. An early release covering just under 650 HLA-typed donors comprised approximately 290 gigabases of sequencing data and approximately 80 million unique TCR sequences. Donor age, sex, ethnicity and CMV serostatus were compiled alongside the repertoire data. High-throughput TCR immunosequencing, statistical association of individual TCRs with disease status, and machine learning were combined to predict cytomegalovirus infection status. The study used immunosequencing to profile the T cell repertoires of hundreds of subjects and linked those repertoires to cytomegalovirus serostatus. On average, 235,054 unique TCR beta nucleotide sequences were sequenced per donor among 398 genotyped donors of the cohort, with roughly 18% of those sequences being non-productive. Rather than drawing on any new phenotypic data, the later analysis identified candidate immune exposures from TCR beta sequences and the way those sequences occurred across donors. To study patterns of TCR occurrence, a later analysis re-analyzed previously published TCR beta repertoires from just over 650 donors and added high-resolution HLA genotyping. The number of donors typed differed by locus, with about 629-640 for A, B, C, DRB1 and DQB1, around 520 for DQA1, some 570 for DPA1, and approximately 470 for DPB1. Of the 300 to 500 genotyped donors, 80% to 90% were placed in the genetic ancestry cluster associated with self-reported Caucasian donors. All discovery cohort repertoires had been generated using a single sequencing platform. The study aimed to test whether signatures of past pathogen exposure could be identified by cataloging public T cell receptors.

Paper-wide results and their limitations: Assigning TCR associations to individual alleles was difficult when HLA alleles, especially DR and DQ, strongly co-occurred. Correlated functional status among segregating V segments might be attributable to linkage disequilibrium, but an unknown experimental factor could not be ruled out. Compared with equally common non-associated chains, HLA-associated TCR beta chains in a later analysis were more clonally expanded and had lower generation probabilities. The authors suggested that the approach could potentially be extended to other disease states and immunological phenotypes. Because counts were too low, about 15 rarely observed V segments, including chromosome 9 orphons, were left out of the earlier analysis of about 620 of the donors. Only TCR beta chains were sequenced in this cohort, and the absence of alpha or paired-chain data limited detectable features. According to a later genetic analysis, donors in an Asian-associated ancestry cluster had fewer N-insertions in productive TCRs than the approximately 700-donor mean. A later analysis associated 15,000 to 20,000 TCR beta sequences with specific HLA alleles at a false discovery rate of 0.05. Three of the identified cytomegalovirus-associated TCR beta chains were confirmed in vitro to be specific for cytomegalovirus antigens. According to a later analysis, TCR association rates differed among HLA loci, with DRB1 alleles showing the most associated TCRs and HLA-C alleles showing the fewest. According to a later analysis, most CMV-associated TCR beta chains appeared to be HLA-restricted, and the HLA associations seemed to be driven largely by CMV exposure. An association between a missense DCLRE1C variant and V-gene and J-gene trimming of TCR beta chains was found in a later genetic analysis and replicated in an independent cohort. In an earlier analysis of 500 to 650 of the donors, most TCR beta V segments appeared in productive rearrangements about 87% or about 30% of the time, broadly matching IMGT annotations. Most TCR sequences were seen in very few donors, while some public TCRs were found in many individuals. A cluster of highly shared sequence variants was judged likely to be a technical artifact of the sequencing pipeline. The study listed 150 to 200 TCR beta chains as associated with cytomegalovirus. The classifier was reported to diagnose cytomegalovirus status with high specificity and sensitivity in both the original and validation cohorts. A further reported finding was that TCR beta sequences accurately predicted the HLA-A and HLA-B alleles for most subjects in the first cohort. Roughly uniform sequencing depth across donors was assumed in presence/absence analyses, although this assumption may not hold. Several of the top co-occurrence clusters appeared to be linked to parvovirus B19, influenza, CMV and Epstein-Barr virus, according to a later analysis. The 87-base-pair reads could not distinguish some IMGT-functional V segments, including TRBV6-2 and TRBV6-3, so those segments were excluded. Because HLA typing was unavailable for some donors at each locus, only the typed subset was used in association tests. For the cohort, immune exposure information was limited to CMV serostatus.

A note on this clone: Its antigen is currently not known. Base quality data are lacking; no much larger clone is found one base away.

The cohort was made up of approximately 700 healthy bone marrow donors. Cohort members were all nominally healthy when sampled, although unrecorded immune exposures were likely present. The donor tested CMV seronegative and was one of the 352 seronegative cohort members. Every donor gave a peripheral blood sample, and the peripheral blood mononuclear cells from that sample were used for TCR beta sequencing. Genomic DNA was extracted from the blood cell samples with the Qiagen DNeasy Blood Extraction Kit. CDR1 and CDR2, looked up from the germline V gene, are MGHRA and YSYEKL. The CDR3 spans 15 residues, from the cysteine through the phenylalanine. Only the CDR3 part of the read is kept: 45 bases, read in frame from the first base. V loses 1 base at its end and J loses 0 bases; junction bases beyond the gene matches: 2. Receptor libraries were prepared by the immunoSEQ multiplex PCR assay. For the multiplex PCR, a mixture combining 60 forward primers for TCR Vbeta segments and 13 reverse primers for TCR Jbeta segments was used. The CDR3 region of rearranged TCR beta genes was amplified from genomic DNA with a multiplex PCR assay. On the Illumina HiSeq System, the amplified TCR beta libraries were sequenced as 87-base-pair reads. The original pipeline was this. A later analysis tallied around 87 million unique TCR beta chains across the 640 or so repertoires, and some 12 million of those chains were shared by two or more donors. A nearest-neighbor algorithm error-corrected the raw reads and collapsed the reads into unique sequences, merging closely related sequences to remove PCR and sequencing errors. Alignment of CDR3 sequences to IMGT reference sequences was used to assign V, D and J gene segments. For a sequence to be retained, a match of at least six nucleotides was required to both a V gene segment and a J gene segment. A rearrangement was called productive if the CDR3 had no stop codons and remained in frame with V and J, and every other rearrangement was called non-productive. Following IMGT convention, CDR3 was defined as the stretch from the second conserved V-encoded cysteine up to the conserved J-encoded phenylalanine. Sequences without an unambiguous match to a single V gene segment were excluded from the earlier analysis of about 600 of the donors. An earlier analysis of approximately 590 of the donors classified V segments as functional when productive rearrangements were above 56.7% and as segregating when the standard deviation between donors was above 5%. A statistical classification framework was developed to diagnose cytomegalovirus status using the catalog of TCR beta chain sequences. In a later analysis, V and J genes were assigned by comparing TCR nucleotide sequences against IMGT/GENE-DB human TR gene sequences. Using the TCRdist pipeline, a later analysis assigned CDR3 sequences along with most-parsimonious VDJ recombination scenarios. In a later analysis, each TCR beta chain was defined by its CDR3 amino acid sequence together with its V-gene family, and reads without a unique V-gene family were excluded. In a later analysis, around 600 highly shared, low-generation-probability nucleotide sequences were removed to address suspected cross-contamination and a sequencing artifact. In a later analysis, a clonal expansion index was calculated for each public chain from normalized within-repertoire ranks of inferred template counts. Generation probabilities in a later analysis came from a VDJ recombination model fitted to out-of-frame rearrangements, and those results were checked against IGoR. A later analysis scored TCR-TCR, TCR-HLA and TCR-CMV co-occurrence with hypergeometric tests, applying a repertoire-size bias correction to TCR pairs. False discovery rates were estimated in a later analysis by permuting HLA or CMV assignments 20 times. In a later analysis, co-occurring TCRs were grouped using DBSCAN, with TCRdist sequence similarity added in when clustering inside HLA-allele-positive subsets. Co-occurrence clustering excluded repertoires with fewer than 30,000 or more than 120,000 public chains, plus five with anomalous nucleotide sharing. TCRdb took this table from immuneACCESS and kept in-frame rearrangements with V and J called. Such tables lack part of the clones; where checked against another copy, unresolved V genes explain under half of the gap, and the rest is unexplained. V and J calls and clone size are as listed in that table; D and trimming were resolved from the DNA. The sample yields around 140,000 clones; roughly 90% were counted once. Together, the top ten hold around 0.51% of the sample.

This receptor was identified in a woman aged 40 to 50 in good health and CMV-seronegative. The sequenced material came from PBMCs. Recombination linked TRBV4-1 to TRBJ2-7; the central 8 bases match TRBD1. The CDR3 protein is CASSQGTGSSYEQYF. The DNA sequence is as follows: TGCGCCAGCAGCCAAGGGACAGGGTCCTCCTACGAGCAGTACTTC.